The 14 T cell receptor beta chains below come from one sample, sequenced in a study of blood T cell repertoires in COVID-19. The method was immunoSEQ multiplex PCR; TCRdb's version includes in-frame clones alone and lacks a portion of them. The sample gives about 210,000 clones, roughly 80% of which show up once; 7.8% is in the top ten. What was sequenced was peripheral blood. The receptors shown here come from a woman aged 55-69 years with COVID-19, enrolled during active disease.

The chain recombines TRBV27 with TRBJ1-2; 8 bases match TRBD1. The CDR3 extends over 16 amino acids. Germline CDR1 is MNHEY and CDR2 is SMNVEV (reference sequence). V lost 2 bases and J lost 8; bases outside the gene matches: 13. DNA for the CDR3: TGTGCCAGCAGTTTACGGACCTCGGACAGGGTGGTCGGCTACACCTTC. Encoded protein: CASSLRTSDRVVGYTF.

This clone was counted once. Other DNA sequences in the same sample also yield this CDR3. V is TRBV5-4 and J is TRBJ1-6, with D unresolved. This CDR3 has 15 amino acids. The ends were cut back, 0 bases at V and 10 bases at J, with 14 bases in the middle. The germline V gene encodes CDR1 SGHNT and CDR2 YYREEE (reference sequence). The CDR3 sequence is CASSLDRGSNSPLHF. The CDR3 DNA sequence: TGTGCCAGCAGCTTGGATCGGGGATCCAACTCACCCCTCCACTTT.

The J gene is TRBJ2-3, the V gene TRBV5-4; 8 bases are a match to TRBD2. Unmatched junction bases numbered 16, after V lost 3 bases and J lost 7 bases. This CDR3 spans 17 amino acids. Germline V lookup: CDR1 SGHNT, CDR2 YYREEE (reference sequence). The CDR3 region is CASSSRGPAGVANTQYF. The CDR3 bases are TGTGCCAGCAGCTCACGCGGACCAGCGGGAGTCGCTAATACGCAGTATTTT.

This sequence joins TRBV6-5 and TRBJ1-1; 7 bases are a match to TRBD1. The CDR3 totals 13 residues. Germline CDR1 is MNHEY and CDR2 is SVGAGI. Losses at the gene ends were 5 bases for V and 4 bases for J; bases not matched to a gene: 4. The CDR3 sequence: CASSTRQGTEAFF. In nucleotides, the CDR3 is TGTGCCAGCAGTACCAGACAGGGCACTGAAGCTTTCTTT.

The genes are TRBV24-1 and TRBJ2-3; D not certain. V lost 9 bases and J 0 bases, leaving 12 bases between the germline ends. This CDR3 region has 14 residues. Germline V gives CDR1 KGHDR, CDR2 SFDVKD. The CDR3 nucleotides are TGTGCCACCGGAGAGATAAGTAGCACAGATACGCAGTATTTT. Its protein product is CATGEISSTDTQYF.

The chain joins TRBV27 to TRBJ2-5, with 7 bases lining up with TRBD1. J was trimmed by 7 bases and V by 5 bases; bases with no gene match: 13. The CDR3 is 15 residues long. Germline V gene sequence: CDR1 MNHEY, CDR2 SMNVEV (reference sequence). The CDR3 sequence: CASSASTQGEGTQYF. CDR3 in DNA: TGTGCCAGCAGTGCTTCCACCCAGGGGGAAGGGACCCAGTACTTC.

V is TRBV7-8 and J is TRBJ1-5; TRBD1 matches at 8 bases. V was clipped by 5 bases and J by 4 bases; unmatched bases: 7. Germline CDR1 reads SGHVS; CDR2 reads FQNEAQ. The CDR3 has 15 residues. In DNA form, the CDR3 reads TGTGCCAGCAGCGAGGGGACAGGTGATAATCAGCCCCAGCATTTT. Translated: CASSEGTGDNQPQHF.

The rearrangement uses TRBV5-1 and TRBJ1-1, with 12 bases matching TRBD1. Germline V gene sequence: CDR1 SGHRS, CDR2 YFSETQ. This CDR3 spans 17 amino acids. After removal of 4 bases from V and 4 bases from J, the junction contained 11 bases not matched to a gene. This chain's CDR3 is CASSLGTGGAAVTEAFF. The CDR3 DNA sequence: TGCGCCAGCAGCCTTGGGACAGGGGGCGCGGCAGTCACTGAAGCTTTCTTT.

This chain connects TRBV3-1 (or the pseudogene TRBV3-2) to TRBJ2-7; no reliable D call. The ends were cut back, 9 bases at V and 0 bases at J, with 21 bases in the middle. The CDR3 contains 16 residues. CDR1 LGHDT and CDR2 YNNKEL come from the germline V gene (reference sequence). The CDR3 loop is CARPHRVLSHSYEQYV. In DNA, the CDR3 is TGTGCCAGGCCACACCGGGTCTTATCACACTCCTACGAGCAGTACGTC.

The chain employs TRBV11-2 and TRBJ1-1, with D possibly TRBD1 on 6 matching bases. The CDR3 covers 15 residues. Germline CDR1 and CDR2: SGHAT and FQNNGV. The germline V and J ends were trimmed by 4 bases and 4 bases, with 16 bases remaining between them. The CDR3 sequence: CASSSEVRGLTEAFF. As DNA, the CDR3 is TGTGCCAGCAGCTCAGAGGTCAGGGGCCTCACTGAAGCTTTCTTT.

The sample holds a few counts of this clone. The chain recombines TRBV5-1 with TRBJ2-1; 9 bases are shared with TRBD1. CDR3 length: 14 residues. CDR1 SGHRS and CDR2 YFSETQ come from the germline V gene. Trimming took 4 bases from V and 6 from J; bases not matched to a gene: 5. The CDR3 DNA reads as TGCGCCAGCAGCGTCCAGACAGGGGGCAATGAGCAGTTCTTC. Protein product: CASSVQTGGNEQFF.

CDR3 in amino acids: CASTYGERTDTQYF. The DNA of the CDR3 is TGTGCCAGTACCTACGGGGAGAGGACAGATACGCAGTATTTT. The chain links TRBV19 to TRBJ2-3, with D maybe TRBD2 (5 bases). This CDR3 region has 14 residues. Germline V CDR1 and CDR2: LNHDA, SQIVND (reference sequence). Between the trimmed V and J ends, which lost 7 bases and 3 bases, there was a span of 14 bases.

The J gene is TRBJ2-3, the V gene TRBV10-3; 7 nucleotides line up with TRBD1. The length of the CDR3 is 16 residues. The V gene end was trimmed by 7 bases and the J gene end by 5 bases; junction bases not matched to a gene: 15. CDR1 and CDR2 from the germline V gene are ENHRY and SYGVKD. The CDR3 region is CAIKKGALNQKDTQYF. The CDR3 DNA reads TGTGCCATCAAGAAGGGGGCCCTCAATCAAAAAGATACGCAGTATTTT.

The chain couples TRBV28 to TRBJ2-3, with 7 nucleotides matching TRBD2. J was trimmed by 3 bases and V by 3 bases; bases with no gene match: 3. The V gene's germline CDR1 is MDHEN and CDR2 SYDVKM. The CDR3 contains 14 residues. The CDR3, as DNA: TGTGCCAGCAGTTTTTGGGGGGGTACAGATACGCAGTATTTT. Protein sequence: CASSFWGGTDTQYF.